A selection of T cell receptor beta chains follows, all from one sample in a study of blood T cell repertoires in COVID-19. The repertoire was sequenced with immunoSEQ multiplex PCR; TCRdb's copy has only in-frame clones and lacks some. The profile covers 180,000 or so clones, with 85% to 90% appearing a single time and approximately 3.3% taken by the ten largest. Source material: peripheral blood. These receptors all come from a man aged 18 to 30 with active or convalescent COVID-19. Both conserved end residues are part of each CDR3. A D gene is named only where the DNA matches it firmly. A row's size may be missing; if present it is once, few, many or a size class.

v_gene: TRBV30
d_gene: TRBD1
abundance: NA
j_gene: TRBJ2-7
CDR3nt: TGTGCCTGGAGCGAGTTTGGGACAGGGCGCTACGAGCAGTACTTC
CDR3aa: CAWSEFGTGRYEQYF

v_gene: TRBV24-1
d_gene: TRBD1
abundance: once
j_gene: TRBJ1-2
CDR3nt: TGTGCCACCAGTGATACGGACAGGGTTGGTGGCTACACCTTC
CDR3aa: CATSDTDRVGGYTF

v_gene: TRBV5-1
d_gene: NA
abundance: NA
j_gene: TRBJ1-5
CDR3nt: TGCGCCAGCAGCTTGGGGGGCTTCGATCAGCCCCAGCATTTT
CDR3aa: CASSLGGFDQPQHF

v_gene: TRBV3-1/TRBV3-2
d_gene: NA
abundance: NA
j_gene: TRBJ1-2
CDR3nt: TGTGCCAGCAGCCAAGAAAGGCGGGGCAGTGGCTACACCTTC
CDR3aa: CASSQERRGSGYTF

v_gene: TRBV10-3
d_gene: NA
abundance: NA
j_gene: TRBJ1-1
CDR3nt: TGTGCCAGCGCAAGGAACACTGAAGCTTTCTTT
CDR3aa: CASARNTEAFF

v_gene: TRBV9
d_gene: TRBD1
abundance: NA
j_gene: TRBJ2-5
CDR3nt: TGTGCCAGCAGCGCACCATTCCGGGACAGGGAAGAGACCCAGTACTTC
CDR3aa: CASSAPFRDREETQYF

v_gene: TRBV27
d_gene: TRBD2
abundance: NA
j_gene: TRBJ2-1
CDR3nt: TGTGCCAGCAGTTTCCTCACCGGGACTAGCGGGAGGACCTACAATGAGCAGTTCTTC
CDR3aa: CASSFLTGTSGRTYNEQFF

v_gene: TRBV27
d_gene: TRBD1
abundance: NA
j_gene: TRBJ1-1
CDR3nt: TGTGCCAGCAGTCCGAACAGGGGTGCTGAAGCTTTCTTT
CDR3aa: CASSPNRGAEAFF

v_gene: TRBV19
d_gene: NA
abundance: NA
j_gene: TRBJ2-7
CDR3nt: TGTGCCAGTAGTATCTTTCTGGCGGAAGTTGGGTACGAGCAGTACTTC
CDR3aa: CASSIFLAEVGYEQYF

v_gene: TRBV7-9
d_gene: NA
abundance: NA
j_gene: TRBJ1-1
CDR3nt: TGTGCCAGCAGCTTAGAAACTCTGGGTGCGGACACTGAAGCTTTCTTT
CDR3aa: CASSLETLGADTEAFF

v_gene: TRBV4-3
d_gene: TRBD2
abundance: NA
j_gene: TRBJ2-2
CDR3nt: TGCGCCAGCAGCCAAGAGCCCCTCGGGACTACTTTTGCCGGGGAGCTGTTTTTT
CDR3aa: CASSQEPLGTTFAGELFF

v_gene: TRBV6-5
d_gene: TRBD1
abundance: NA
j_gene: TRBJ1-1
CDR3nt: TGTGCCAGCAGGATGGTAGGGACAGGGAATCGAGCTTTCTTT
CDR3aa: CASRMVGTGNRAFF

v_gene: TRBV9
d_gene: NA
abundance: NA
j_gene: TRBJ2-1
CDR3nt: TGTGCCAGCAGCCCCCGACTCCTAAGTAATAATGAGCAGTTCTTC
CDR3aa: CASSPRLLSNNEQFF

v_gene: TRBV29-1
d_gene: TRBD2
abundance: NA
j_gene: TRBJ2-7
CDR3nt: TGCAGCGTTTCCCGGACTAGCGGTAGCTCCTACGAGCAGTACTTC
CDR3aa: CSVSRTSGSSYEQYF

v_gene: TRBV15
d_gene: NA
abundance: once
j_gene: TRBJ1-5
CDR3nt: TGTGCCACCAGTTCCCTCAGGGGTGACCAGCCCCAGCATTTT
CDR3aa: CATSSLRGDQPQHF

v_gene: TRBV5-1
d_gene: NA
abundance: NA
j_gene: TRBJ2-1
CDR3nt: TGCGCCAGCAGCTTGGCCTTGAGTACTGAGCAGTTCTTC
CDR3aa: CASSLALSTEQFF

v_gene: TRBV11-2
d_gene: NA
abundance: once
j_gene: TRBJ1-1
CDR3nt: TGTGCCAGCAGCTTAGCTTCCTCAGGGTTCGGCACTGAAGCTTTCTTT
CDR3aa: CASSLASSGFGTEAFF

v_gene: TRBV7-9
d_gene: TRBD1
abundance: NA
j_gene: TRBJ1-5
CDR3nt: TGTGCCAGCAGTTCAACTCGGACAGGGGAAGGCTATAGCAATCAGCCCCAGCATTTT
CDR3aa: CASSSTRTGEGYSNQPQHF

v_gene: TRBV28
d_gene: NA
abundance: once
j_gene: TRBJ2-6
CDR3nt: TGTGCCAGCAGTTCCTGGGCCGAGCGGGGGGCCAACGTCCTGACTTTC
CDR3aa: CASSSWAERGANVLTF

v_gene: TRBV27
d_gene: NA
abundance: NA
j_gene: TRBJ2-7
CDR3nt: TGTGCCAGCAGTTCACACAGGGCGTCCTACGAGCAGTACTTC
CDR3aa: CASSSHRASYEQYF

v_gene: TRBV11-2
d_gene: TRBD1
abundance: NA
j_gene: TRBJ1-1
CDR3nt: TGTGCCAGCAGCGACCTAACAGGGGGCACTGAAGCTTTCTTT
CDR3aa: CASSDLTGGTEAFF

v_gene: TRBV27
d_gene: NA
abundance: NA
j_gene: TRBJ1-2
CDR3nt: TGTGCCAGCAGGACGGACAGCCGTATGGGTGGCTACACCTTC
CDR3aa: CASRTDSRMGGYTF

v_gene: TRBV2
d_gene: NA
abundance: NA
j_gene: TRBJ2-5
CDR3nt: TGTGCCAGCAGGACAGGACAAGAGACCCAGTACTTC
CDR3aa: CASRTGQETQYF

v_gene: TRBV29-1
d_gene: TRBD1
abundance: NA
j_gene: TRBJ1-2
CDR3nt: TGCAGCGTTTACAGGGGGCTTGTTGCTGGCTACACCTTC
CDR3aa: CSVYRGLVAGYTF

v_gene: TRBV4-2
d_gene: TRBD1
abundance: NA
j_gene: TRBJ1-1
CDR3nt: TGTGCCAGCAGGGACAGGGTTGGAACTGAAGCTTTCTTT
CDR3aa: CASRDRVGTEAFF

v_gene: TRBV29-1
d_gene: TRBD1
abundance: NA
j_gene: TRBJ2-5
CDR3nt: TGCAGCGTTGGCATGACAGGGACGGGCCAGTACTTC
CDR3aa: CSVGMTGTGQYF

v_gene: TRBV7-9
d_gene: TRBD2
abundance: NA
j_gene: TRBJ2-7
CDR3nt: TGTGCCAGCAGCGCGACTAGCAGCTACGAGCAGTACTTC
CDR3aa: CASSATSSYEQYF

v_gene: TRBV20-1
d_gene: NA
abundance: NA
j_gene: TRBJ2-5
CDR3nt: TGCAGTGCGATACTAGGGGAGACCCAGTACTTC
CDR3aa: CSAILGETQYF

v_gene: TRBV11-3
d_gene: NA
abundance: once
j_gene: TRBJ1-4
CDR3nt: TGTGCCAGCAGCCAACGGGGGACGGTTGAAAAACTGTTTTTT
CDR3aa: CASSQRGTVEKLFF

v_gene: TRBV11-3
d_gene: NA
abundance: NA
j_gene: TRBJ2-7
CDR3nt: TGTGCCAGCAGTTTCGACAGGGAGGAATCCTACGAGCAGTACTTC
CDR3aa: CASSFDREESYEQYF

v_gene: TRBV7-6
d_gene: TRBD1
abundance: once
j_gene: TRBJ1-6
CDR3nt: TGTGCCAGCAGCTTCCCTCGGAATGGGACAGGGAATTCACCCCTCCACTTT
CDR3aa: CASSFPRNGTGNSPLHF

v_gene: TRBV4-1
d_gene: NA
abundance: NA
j_gene: TRBJ1-5
CDR3nt: TGCGCCAGCAGCCAAGATGGAGGGGTAGGACAGCCCCAGCATTTT
CDR3aa: CASSQDGGVGQPQHF

v_gene: TRBV19
d_gene: TRBD2
abundance: NA
j_gene: TRBJ2-5
CDR3nt: TGTGCCAGTAGTATACTAGCGGATCAAGAGACCCAGTACTTC
CDR3aa: CASSILADQETQYF